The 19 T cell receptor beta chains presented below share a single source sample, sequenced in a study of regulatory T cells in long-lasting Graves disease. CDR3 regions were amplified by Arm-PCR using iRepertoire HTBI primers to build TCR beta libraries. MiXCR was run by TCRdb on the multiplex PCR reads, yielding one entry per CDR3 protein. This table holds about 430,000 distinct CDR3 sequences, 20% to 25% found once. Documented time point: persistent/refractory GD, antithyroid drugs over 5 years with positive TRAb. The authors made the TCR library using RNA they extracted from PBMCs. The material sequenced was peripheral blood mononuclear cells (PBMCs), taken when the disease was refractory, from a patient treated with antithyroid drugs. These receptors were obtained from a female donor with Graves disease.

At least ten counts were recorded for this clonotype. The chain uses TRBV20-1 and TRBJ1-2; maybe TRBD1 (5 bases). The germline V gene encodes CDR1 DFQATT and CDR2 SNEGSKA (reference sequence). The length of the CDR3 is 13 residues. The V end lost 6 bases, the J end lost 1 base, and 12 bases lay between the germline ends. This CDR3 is CSAPGRLNYGYTF. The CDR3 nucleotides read TGCAGTGCACCGGGACGGCTTAACTATGGCTACACCTTC.

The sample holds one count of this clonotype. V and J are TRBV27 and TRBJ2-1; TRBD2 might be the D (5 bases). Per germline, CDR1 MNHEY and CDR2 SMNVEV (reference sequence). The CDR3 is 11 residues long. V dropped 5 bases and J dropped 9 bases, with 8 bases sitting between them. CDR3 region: CASSPGLEQFF. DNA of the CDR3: TGTGCCAGCAGTCCCGGACTTGAGCAGTTCTTC.

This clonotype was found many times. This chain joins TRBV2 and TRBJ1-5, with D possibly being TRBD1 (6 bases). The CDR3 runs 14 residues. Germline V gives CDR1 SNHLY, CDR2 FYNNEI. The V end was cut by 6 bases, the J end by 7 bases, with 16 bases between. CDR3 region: CASSLQGEIQPQHF. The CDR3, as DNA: TGTGCCAGCAGCCTACAGGGCGAGATCCAGCCCCAGCATTTT.

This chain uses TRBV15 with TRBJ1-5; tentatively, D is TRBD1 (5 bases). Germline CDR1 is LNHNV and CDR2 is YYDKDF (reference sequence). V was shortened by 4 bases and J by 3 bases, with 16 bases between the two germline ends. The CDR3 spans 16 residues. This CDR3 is CATSIFGGTSNQPQHF. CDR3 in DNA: TGTGCCACCAGCATATTTGGGGGGACTTCCAATCAGCCCCAGCATTTT.

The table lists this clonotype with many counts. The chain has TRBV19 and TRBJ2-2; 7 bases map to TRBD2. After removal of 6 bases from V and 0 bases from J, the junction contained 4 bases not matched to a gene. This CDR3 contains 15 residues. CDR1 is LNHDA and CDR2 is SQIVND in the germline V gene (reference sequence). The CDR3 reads CASRVAGANTGELFF. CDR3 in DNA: TGTGCCAGTAGAGTTGCGGGAGCGAACACCGGGGAGCTGTTTTTT.

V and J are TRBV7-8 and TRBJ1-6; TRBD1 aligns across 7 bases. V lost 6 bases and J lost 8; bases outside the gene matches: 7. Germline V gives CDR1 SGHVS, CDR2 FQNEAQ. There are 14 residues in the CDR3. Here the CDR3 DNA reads TGTGCCAGCAGTATCAGGGGGTTGGATTCACCCCTCCACTTT. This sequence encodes CASSIRGLDSPLHF.

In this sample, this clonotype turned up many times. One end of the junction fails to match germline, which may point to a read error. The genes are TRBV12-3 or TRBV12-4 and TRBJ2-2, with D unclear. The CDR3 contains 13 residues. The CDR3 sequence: CASSPVGTGELFF. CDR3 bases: TGCGCCAGCAGCCCCGTGGGCACCGGGGAGCTGTTTTTT.

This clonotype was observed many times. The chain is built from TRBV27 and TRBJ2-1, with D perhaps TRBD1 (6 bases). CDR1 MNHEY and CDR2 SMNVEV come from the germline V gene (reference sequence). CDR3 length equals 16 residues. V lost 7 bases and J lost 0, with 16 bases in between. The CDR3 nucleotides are TGTGCCAGCATCCCGACAGGAGCCCACTCCTACAATGAGCAGTTCTTC. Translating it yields CASIPTGAHSYNEQFF.

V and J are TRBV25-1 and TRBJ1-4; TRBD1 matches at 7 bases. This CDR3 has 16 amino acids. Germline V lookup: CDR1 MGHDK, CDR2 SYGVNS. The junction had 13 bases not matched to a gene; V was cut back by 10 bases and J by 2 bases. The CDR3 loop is CATMLRRDSTNEKLFF. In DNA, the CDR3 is TGTGCCACCATGCTTCGACGGGACAGCACTAATGAAAAACTGTTTTTT.

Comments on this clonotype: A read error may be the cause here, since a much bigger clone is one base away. The DNA of the CDR3 is TGTGCCAGCAGCACGCCACAGAGGAGCTCCTACGAGCAGTACTTC. This gives the protein CASSTPQRSSYEQYF. The V call is TRBV7-9, the J call TRBJ2-7; D remains unclear. V lost 5 bases and J 0 bases, leaving 14 bases between the germline ends. The CDR3 is 15 amino acids. Germline values: CDR1 SEHNR, CDR2 FQNEAQ (reference sequence). The complete variable domain, with remaining parts taken from reference TRBV7-9 and TRBJ2-7, reads DTGVSQNPRHKITKRGQNVTFRCDPISEHNRLYWYRQTLGQGPEFLTYFQNEAQLEKSRLLSDRFSAERPKGSFSTLEIQRTEQGDSAMYLCASSTPQRSSYEQYFGPGTRLTVT.

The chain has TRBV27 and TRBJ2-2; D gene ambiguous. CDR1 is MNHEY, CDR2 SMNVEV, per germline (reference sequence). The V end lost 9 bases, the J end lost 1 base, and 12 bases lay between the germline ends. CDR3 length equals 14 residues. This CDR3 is CASTQAVNTGELFF. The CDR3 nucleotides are TGTGCCAGTACGCAAGCAGTGAACACCGGGGAGCTGTTTTTT.

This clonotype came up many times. CDR3 loop: CSARSGPDNSPLHF. The CDR3 DNA reads as TGCAGTGCTAGGTCGGGACCGGATAATTCACCCCTCCACTTT. The chain joins TRBV20-1 to TRBJ1-6; TRBD1 might be the D (5 bases). The ends were cut back, 3 bases at V and 5 bases at J, with 11 bases in the middle. In germline, CDR1 is DFQATT, CDR2 SNEGSKA (reference sequence). This CDR3 is 14 amino acids long.

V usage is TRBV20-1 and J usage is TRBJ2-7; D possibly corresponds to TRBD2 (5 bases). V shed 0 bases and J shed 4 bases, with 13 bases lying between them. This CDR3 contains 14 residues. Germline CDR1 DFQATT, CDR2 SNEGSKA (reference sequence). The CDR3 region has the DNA TGCAGTGCTAGAGATGTGGCTAGCTCGTACGAGCAGTACTTC. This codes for CSARDVASSYEQYF.

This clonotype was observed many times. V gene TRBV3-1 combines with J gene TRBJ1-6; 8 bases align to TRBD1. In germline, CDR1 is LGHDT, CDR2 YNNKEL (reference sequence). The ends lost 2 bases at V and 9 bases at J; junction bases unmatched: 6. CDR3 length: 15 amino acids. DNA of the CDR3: TGTGCCAGCAGCCAACCCGGACAGGGACGTTCACCCCTCCACTTT. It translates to CASSQPGQGRSPLHF. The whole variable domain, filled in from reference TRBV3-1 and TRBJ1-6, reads DTAVSQTPKYLVTQMGNDKSIKCEQNLGHDTMYWYKQDSKKFLKIMFSYNNKELIINETVPNRFSPKSPDKAHLNLHINSLELGDSAVYFCASSQPGQGRSPLHFGNGTRLTVT.

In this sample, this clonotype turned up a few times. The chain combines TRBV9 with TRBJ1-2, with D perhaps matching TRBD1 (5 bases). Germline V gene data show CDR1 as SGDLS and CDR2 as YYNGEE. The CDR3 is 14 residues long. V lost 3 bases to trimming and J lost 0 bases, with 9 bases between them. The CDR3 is CASSADRANYGYTF. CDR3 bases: TGTGCCAGCAGCGCCGACAGAGCTAACTATGGCTACACCTTC.

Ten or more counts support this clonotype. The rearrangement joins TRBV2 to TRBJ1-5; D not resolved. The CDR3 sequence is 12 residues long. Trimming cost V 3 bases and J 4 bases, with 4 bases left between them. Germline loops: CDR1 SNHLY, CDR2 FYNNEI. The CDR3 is CASSDRNQPQHF. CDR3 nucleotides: TGTGCCAGCAGTGACAGAAATCAGCCCCAGCATTTT.

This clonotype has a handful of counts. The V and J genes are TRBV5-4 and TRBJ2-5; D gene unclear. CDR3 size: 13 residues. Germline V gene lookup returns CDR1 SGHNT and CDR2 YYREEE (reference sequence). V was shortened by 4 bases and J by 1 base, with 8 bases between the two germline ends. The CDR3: CASSVAGQETQYF. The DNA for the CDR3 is TGTGCCAGCAGCGTGGCAGGCCAAGAGACCCAGTACTTC.

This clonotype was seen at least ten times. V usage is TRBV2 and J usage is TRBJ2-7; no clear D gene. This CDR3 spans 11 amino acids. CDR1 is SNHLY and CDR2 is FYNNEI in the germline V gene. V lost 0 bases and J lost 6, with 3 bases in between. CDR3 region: CASSEAVEQYF. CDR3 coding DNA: TGTGCCAGCAGTGAAGCCGTCGAGCAGTACTTC.

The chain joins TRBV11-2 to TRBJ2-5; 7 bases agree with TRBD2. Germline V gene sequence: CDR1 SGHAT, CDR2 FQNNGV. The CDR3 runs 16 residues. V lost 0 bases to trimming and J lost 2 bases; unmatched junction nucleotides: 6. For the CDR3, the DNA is TGTGCCAGCAGCTTAGACGCGGCTAGCGGACAAGAGACCCAGTACTTC. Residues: CASSLDAASGQETQYF.